This TCR beta chain was captured by sequencing in a study of T cells after yellow fever vaccination. The study, taken as a whole, reports: Clones that expanded after primary vaccination mostly reappeared after the booster (around 96% CD4, approximately 89% CD8).

From the 5' RACE reads, TCRdb called clonotypes with MiXCR, one entry per CDR3 protein. Among hundreds of thousands of distinct CDR3 sequences listed, about a sixth were seen once. A word on this clonotype: Its cognate antigen is unknown.

There are 14 residues in the CDR3. V was cut by 6 bases and J by 1 base, with 9 bases left in between. The germline CDR1 and CDR2 sequences are MNHEY and SVGEGT. This sample comprised PBMCs, obtained 5 to 6 days after the first yellow fever vaccination. V gene TRBV6-2 or TRBV6-3 combines with J gene TRBJ2-2; possibly TRBD2 for D (5 bases). The receptor was derived from a man aged 18 to 29 who received the YFV17D yellow fever vaccine. CDR3 region: CASRNRGNTGELFF. The CDR3 coding sequence is TGTGCCAGCAGAAACCGGGGGAACACCGGGGAGCTGTTTTTT.